This T cell receptor (beta chain) was recorded in a study of PD-L1 blockade in urothelial cancer. As for the study in general: Median T cell yield per blood sample was 141,255 cells.

CDR1 and CDR2 from the germline V gene are PRHDT and FYEKMQ (reference sequence). Trimming removed 2 bases from V and 6 bases from J, with 8 bases in between. The CDR3 has 13 amino acids. Time point here: peripheral blood 6 weeks after treatment start. Each patient presented with locally advanced or metastatic urothelial carcinoma. Study outcomes and limitations: The study found that durable-benefit patients expanded tumor-associated blood clones more at 3 weeks.

Only in-frame clones appear in the TCRdb table, and some are missing; sequencing was by immunoSEQ multiplex PCR. The table includes about 45,000 clones, roughly nine tenths detected once. About this clone: Its antigen is not identified.

The clonotype originates from a man between 65 and 79 years old with urothelial cancer. This chain uses TRBV13 with TRBJ2-1; TRBD2 might be the D (5 bases). The specimen comprised PBMCs, sampled around atezolizumab (anti-PD-L1) treatment. DNA of the CDR3: TGTGCCAGCAGCTTAACTAGTAGCAATGAGCAGTTCTTC. Translation gives CASSLTSSNEQFF.